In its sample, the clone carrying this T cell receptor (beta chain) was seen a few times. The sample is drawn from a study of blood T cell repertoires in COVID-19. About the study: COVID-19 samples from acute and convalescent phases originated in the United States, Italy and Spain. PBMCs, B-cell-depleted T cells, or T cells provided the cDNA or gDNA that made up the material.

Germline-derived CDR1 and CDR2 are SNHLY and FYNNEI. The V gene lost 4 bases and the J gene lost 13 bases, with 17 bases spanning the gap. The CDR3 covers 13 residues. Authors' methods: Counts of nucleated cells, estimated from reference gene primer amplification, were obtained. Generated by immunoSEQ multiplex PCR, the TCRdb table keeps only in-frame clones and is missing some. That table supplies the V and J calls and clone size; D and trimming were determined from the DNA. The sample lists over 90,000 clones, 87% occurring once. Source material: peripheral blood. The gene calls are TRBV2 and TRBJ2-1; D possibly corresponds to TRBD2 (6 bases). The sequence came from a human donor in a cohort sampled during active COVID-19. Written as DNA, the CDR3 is TGTGCCAGCAGTGGTTTTACCGGGACTCCCCAGTTCTTC. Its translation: CASSGFTGTPQFF.